A single sample is the source of the 9 T cell receptor beta chains below, sequenced in a study of monozygotic twins with inflammatory bowel disease. Following a re-call of the 5' RACE reads, TCRdb has one entry per CDR3 protein and lacks DNA. Recorded for this sample: 440,000 or so distinct CDR3 sequences. The source material was blood. The receptors derive from a human donor with ulcerative colitis or Crohn's disease, or a healthy co-twin of an affected twin (not recorded which).

This chain joins TRBV29-1 and TRBJ1-1; TCRdb reports TRBD1, a call that lacks DNA to check it against. CDR1 is SQVTM and CDR2 is ANQGSEA in the germline V gene. The CDR3 length is 16 residues. The CDR3 is CSALDPGARVHTEAFF.

The rearrangement uses TRBV20-1 and TRBJ2-5. Germline V gives CDR1 DFQATT, CDR2 SNEGSKA (reference sequence). The CDR3 loop spans 13 amino acids. CDR3 sequence: CSALRAGIETQYF.

This chain uses TRBV2 with TRBJ2-7. Germline assignment: CDR1 SNHLY and CDR2 FYNNEI. This CDR3 contains 17 residues. The CDR3 sequence: CASSEGVGRTILNEQYF.

This sequence joins TRBV9 and TRBJ2-7; TCRdb outputs TRBD1, but without DNA this stays unchecked. CDR3 length: 13 amino acids. CDR1 SGDLS and CDR2 YYNGEE come from the germline V gene. CDR3 region: CASSPRDRGEQYF.

The gene calls are TRBV27 and TRBJ2-3. Germline V gene lookup returns CDR1 MNHEY and CDR2 SMNVEV (reference sequence). The CDR3 consists of 13 residues. CDR3 sequence reads: CASSLRITDTQYF.

The V call is TRBV7-9, the J call TRBJ2-1; TCRdb's D call, TRBD2, is unchecked because there is no DNA. The V gene's germline CDR1 is SEHNR and CDR2 FQNEAQ (reference sequence). There are 15 residues in the CDR3. CDR3 in amino acids: CASGLGPSSYNEQFF.

The J gene is TRBJ1-3, the V gene TRBV5-1; TCRdb's D call, TRBD1, is unchecked because there is no DNA. The germline V gene has CDR1 SGHRS and CDR2 YFSETQ. The CDR3 consists of 18 residues. This CDR3 reads CASSPSWGSALGENTIYF.

The rearrangement joins TRBV6-4 to TRBJ2-7; the TCRdb D gene call, TRBD1, has no DNA to confirm it. CDR3 size: 23 residues. Germline V gene sequence: CDR1 MRHNA, CDR2 SNTAGT. The CDR3 region is CASSPRLALPGRKTHSPSYEQYF.

The rearrangement uses TRBV14 and TRBJ2-1; no DNA is available, so the TRBD2 call from TCRdb remains unchecked. The CDR3 is 16 amino acids. Germline lookup yields CDR1 SGHDN and CDR2 FVKESK. This CDR3 reads CASSQELIAGPDEQFF. The full variable domain, its missing parts supplied by reference TRBV14 and TRBJ2-1, is EAGVTQFPSHSVIEKGQTVTLRCDPISGHDNLYWYRRVMGKEIKFLLHFVKESKQDESGMPNNRFLAERTGGTYSTLKVQPAELEDSGVYFCASSQELIAGPDEQFFGPGTRLTVL.